Listed here are 29 T cell receptor beta chains from one sample, sequenced in a study of shared clonotypes between healthy human individuals. As defined, naive CD8 cells were CD45RO-negative and positively selected for CCR7, with terminally differentiated effector memory CD45RA+ cells excluded. The table came from immunoSEQ multiplex PCR; TCRdb's copy has only in-frame clones and leaves some out. The top ten clones hold roughly 1% of a sample with around 2,100,000 clones, over 85% of them seen once. The sample comprised naive CD8+ T cells sorted from blood. These receptors were taken from a young man in good health.

V usage is TRBV9 and J usage is TRBJ2-5; D may match TRBD1 or TRBD2 (6 bases each). The CDR3 runs to 14 residues. Germline CDR1 is SGDLS and CDR2 is YYNGEE. The V end was cut by 4 bases, the J end by 4 bases, with 14 bases between. CDR3 amino acids: CASSPLGGGETQYF. The CDR3 DNA sequence: TGTGCCAGCAGCCCCTTAGGGGGAGGAGAGACCCAGTACTTC. The variable domain in full, completed from reference TRBV9 and TRBJ2-5, reads DSGVTQTPKHLITATGQRVTLRCSPRSGDLSVYWYQQSLDQGLQFLIQYYNGEERAKGNILERFSAQQFPDLHSELNLSSLELGDSALYFCASSPLGGGETQYFGPGTRLLVL.

CDR3 region: CASSWGRDRTYEQYF. CDR3 DNA: TGTGCCAGCAGCTGGGGCCGGGACAGGACCTACGAGCAGTACTTC. The J gene is TRBJ2-7, the V gene TRBV5-4; TRBD1 matches at 8 bases. In germline, CDR1 is SGHNT, CDR2 YYREEE (reference sequence). J was trimmed by 2 bases and V by 3 bases; bases with no gene match: 7. This CDR3 spans 15 amino acids. Full variable domain (outside the CDR3, taken from reference TRBV5-4 and TRBJ2-7): ETGVTQSPTHLIKTRGQQVTLRCSSQSGHNTVSWYQQALGQGPQFIFQYYREEENGRGNFPPRFSGLQFPNYSSELNVNALELDDSALYLCASSWGRDRTYEQYFGPGTRLTVT.

The chain links TRBV28 to TRBJ2-2; D gene ambiguous. The V and J ends lost 1 base and 5 bases respectively, with 11 bases between them. CDR1 is MDHEN, CDR2 SYDVKM, per germline. This CDR3 spans 15 amino acids. The CDR3 DNA follows: TGTGCCAGCAGTTTATTAGAGGTGCGGACCGGGGAGCTGTTTTTT. The encoded protein is CASSLLEVRTGELFF.

The chain combines TRBV11-1 with TRBJ2-2, with 8 positions matching TRBD1. V dropped 3 bases and J dropped 1; count of bases not matched to a gene: 1. The CDR3 extends over 15 amino acids. CDR1 is SGHAT and CDR2 is FQDESV in the germline V gene (reference sequence). The CDR3 DNA is TGTGCCAGCAGCTTCGGGACAGGGAACACCGGGGAGCTGTTTTTT. The encoded protein is CASSFGTGNTGELFF.

The rearrangement uses TRBV28 and TRBJ2-5; D assignment may be TRBD1 or TRBD2 (5 bases each). The germline gives CDR1 MDHEN, CDR2 SYDVKM. The CDR3 is made up of 13 amino acids. Trimming left V 5 bases short and J 2 bases short, with 9 bases between. The CDR3 protein is CASSRDAQETQYF. As DNA, the CDR3 is TGTGCCAGCAGTCGGGACGCTCAAGAGACCCAGTACTTC. The variable domain in full, completed from reference TRBV28 and TRBJ2-5, reads DVKVTQSSRYLVKRTGEKVFLECVQDMDHENMFWYRQDPGLGLRLIYFSYDVKMKEKGDIPEGYSVSREKKERFSLILESASTNQTSMYLCASSRDAQETQYFGPGTRLLVL.

The chain joins TRBV4-1 to TRBJ1-2, with a weak D call TRBD1 (6 bases). CDR1 is MGHRA, CDR2 YSYEKL, per germline. The CDR3 spans 15 residues. The ends were cut back, 2 bases at V and 5 bases at J, with 15 bases in the middle. CDR3 loop: CASSQNPTGQYGYTF. The CDR3, as DNA: TGCGCCAGCAGCCAAAACCCGACAGGACAATATGGCTACACCTTC.

This clone was recorded once. This chain uses TRBV13 with TRBJ1-2, with D uncertain. The CDR3 length is 13 residues. V was trimmed by 4 bases and J by 3 bases, leaving 9 bases between them. Germline lookup yields CDR1 PRHDT and CDR2 FYEKMQ (reference sequence). This chain's CDR3 is CASSYRTDYGYTF. The CDR3 bases are TGTGCCAGCAGCTATAGGACCGACTATGGCTACACCTTC.

Details on this clone: This sample includes further DNA sequences coding for the same CDR3. The chain uses TRBV4-3 and TRBJ1-4; possibly TRBD1 for D (5 bases). Germline V gives CDR1 LGHNA, CDR2 YSLEER. The germline V and J ends were trimmed by 3 bases and 11 bases, with 10 bases remaining between them. This CDR3 comprises 12 residues. In DNA, the CDR3 is TGCGCCAGCAGCCAGGGGGAAGGGAAACTGTTTTTT. It translates to CASSQGEGKLFF.

This clone is a singleton in its sample. The rearrangement joins TRBV6-1 to TRBJ1-1; no definite D call. The CDR3 is 10 amino acids. V was pared by 6 bases and J by 3 bases, with 2 bases between. The germline V gene encodes CDR1 MNHNS and CDR2 SASEGT. The CDR3 region is CASSYTEAFF. Here the CDR3 DNA reads TGTGCCAGCAGCTACACTGAAGCTTTCTTT.

The V gene is TRBV28, the J gene TRBJ1-2; D gene ambiguous. The CDR3 sequence is 13 residues long. V dropped 3 bases and J dropped 6 bases, with 11 bases sitting between them. The germline CDR1 and CDR2 sequences are MDHEN and SYDVKM. CDR3 DNA: TGTGCCAGCAGTTTCGAAGGGTTGGATGGCTACACCTTC. Translation: CASSFEGLDGYTF.

The rearrangement links TRBV6-5 to TRBJ2-4; no firm D call. Germline CDR1 MNHEY, CDR2 SVGAGI. V was clipped by 10 bases and J by 0 bases, with 16 bases between them. The CDR3 totals 15 residues. For the CDR3, the DNA is TGTGCCACCCCGCGAGGCAGCCTAGCCAAAAACATTCAGTACTTC. As protein: CATPRGSLAKNIQYF.

The chain links TRBV7-8 to TRBJ2-7; tentative D call: TRBD2 (6 bases). With 2 bases removed from V and 2 bases from J, the gap between germline ends came to 13 bases. Germline CDR1 SGHVS, CDR2 FQNEAQ. This CDR3 region has 15 residues. The CDR3 DNA reads as TGTGCCAGCAGCTTACGAGGCGGGGCACCCTACGAGCAGTACTTC. It yields the protein CASSLRGGAPYEQYF.

In this sample, this clone turned up a few times. As DNA, the CDR3 is TGTGCCACCAGCAGGTATTTACAGGGGAACTATGGCTACACCTTC. It is translated as CATSRYLQGNYGYTF. The rearrangement uses TRBV15 and TRBJ1-2, with TRBD1 matching over 7 bases. V shed 3 bases and J 2 bases; nucleotides not matched to a gene: 6. The CDR3 length is 15 residues. The germline CDR1 and CDR2 sequences are LNHNV and YYDKDF (reference sequence).

The CDR3 region is CASSLSLWKGYTF. In nucleotides, the CDR3 is TGTGCCAGCAGTTTAAGTCTCTGGAAAGGCTACACCTTC. V gene TRBV28 combines with J gene TRBJ1-2; no definite D call. Germline CDR1 is MDHEN and CDR2 is SYDVKM. This CDR3 region has 13 residues. Deletions cut 2 bases from V and 8 bases from J, with 12 bases between.

The chain couples TRBV7-9 to TRBJ1-1, with D uncertain. Trimming took 7 bases from V and 6 from J, leaving 21 bases between them. Germline V gives CDR1 SEHNR, CDR2 FQNEAQ (reference sequence). The CDR3 totals 15 residues. This chain's CDR3 is CASNDGRTGAAEAFF. The CDR3 DNA follows: TGTGCCAGCAATGACGGCAGGACCGGAGCCGCTGAAGCTTTCTTT.

The rearrangement links TRBV6-6 to TRBJ1-2; D gene unclear. The germline V gene encodes CDR1 MNHNY and CDR2 SVGAGI (reference sequence). This CDR3 comprises 15 residues. The germline V and J ends were trimmed by 5 bases and 6 bases, with 19 bases remaining between them. CDR3 coding DNA: TGTGCCAGCAGTCTAACCAGCCCGGCCTCCCATGGCTACACCTTC. Its translation: CASSLTSPASHGYTF.

The J gene is TRBJ2-7, the V gene TRBV27; D is ambiguous. This CDR3 comprises 13 residues. From germline, CDR1 is MNHEY and CDR2 SMNVEV (reference sequence). Trimming took 5 bases from V and 2 from J, leaving 10 bases between them. This CDR3 reads CASSIWGTYEQYF. The CDR3 nucleotides read TGTGCCAGCAGTATTTGGGGAACCTACGAGCAGTACTTC.

The J gene is TRBJ2-7, the V gene TRBV10-2, with no clear D. Deletions cut 8 bases from V and 0 bases from J, with 14 bases between. Germline loops: CDR1 WSHSY, CDR2 SAAADI. This CDR3 region has 14 residues. The CDR3 DNA follows: TGCGCCAGCTTGCCGGGCAGCAGCTCCTACGAGCAGTACTTC. Translation gives CASLPGSSSYEQYF.

The chain combines TRBV28 with TRBJ1-1; D is ambiguous. Trimming took 5 bases from V and 0 from J, leaving 10 bases between them. Germline V CDR1 and CDR2: MDHEN, SYDVKM. The CDR3 is made up of 14 amino acids. The CDR3 DNA reads as TGTGCCAGCAGTCTAAGTAATTTGAACACTGAAGCTTTCTTT. This gives the protein CASSLSNLNTEAFF.

This clone was seen once. The V gene is TRBV7-2, the J gene TRBJ2-7; 10 nucleotides agree with TRBD2. This CDR3 comprises 14 residues. CDR1 is SGHTA and CDR2 is FQGNSA in the germline V gene. V shed 5 bases, J shed 5 bases, and the junction held 6 bases outside the gene matches. The CDR3 loop is CASSPPGLAHEQYF. The CDR3 DNA reads TGTGCCAGCAGCCCCCCGGGACTAGCGCACGAGCAGTACTTC.

This clone was seen just once. This chain links TRBV13 with TRBJ1-6; the D is unclear. Trimming removed 0 bases at V and 0 bases at J, with 9 bases between. The CDR3 contains 17 residues. Germline V gives CDR1 PRHDT, CDR2 FYEKMQ (reference sequence). Written as DNA, the CDR3 is TGTGCCAGCAGCTTAGGCCCCCGTAGCTCCTATAATTCACCCCTCCACTTT. It codes for CASSLGPRSSYNSPLHF.

Points on this clone: The same CDR3 arises from other DNA sequences in this sample as well. CDR3: CASSQDPTDTQYF. The CDR3 nucleotides are TGTGCCAGCAGCCAAGATCCGACAGATACGCAGTATTTT. This chain joins TRBV14 and TRBJ2-3; no reliable D call. V lost 0 bases and J lost 3, with 4 bases in between. This CDR3 spans 13 amino acids. Germline CDR1 SGHDN, CDR2 FVKESK.

The V and J genes are TRBV15 and TRBJ1-1, with a possible D match to TRBD1 (5 bases). V was shortened by 1 base and J by 4 bases, with 10 bases between the two germline ends. The CDR3 totals 14 residues. Germline V gives CDR1 LNHNV, CDR2 YYDKDF (reference sequence). DNA for the CDR3: TGTGCCACCAGCAGAGTGCGGGGCTTCACTGAAGCTTTCTTT. Amino acid sequence: CATSRVRGFTEAFF.

The chain couples TRBV10-2 to TRBJ1-3; TRBD1 matches 9 bases. CDR3 length: 16 residues. Germline loops: CDR1 WSHSY, CDR2 SAAADI. J lost 0 bases, V lost 8 bases, and 8 bases had no gene match. CDR3 nucleotide sequence: TGCGCCAGCGGGGGACAGGGAAGGATCTCTGGAAACACCATATATTTT. It codes for CASGGQGRISGNTIYF.

V usage is TRBV5-6 and J usage is TRBJ1-1; D ambiguous. The V end lost 0 bases, the J end lost 5 bases, and 14 bases lay between the germline ends. The germline V gene has CDR1 SGHDT and CDR2 YYEEEE. This CDR3 region has 15 residues. The CDR3 sequence is CASSLEQDPLTEAFF. The DNA for the CDR3 is TGTGCCAGCAGCTTGGAACAAGACCCCTTGACTGAAGCTTTCTTT.

About this clone: Other DNA variants within this sample encode the same CDR3. J is TRBJ1-1 and V is TRBV29-1; no reliable D call. V gave up 4 bases and J gave up 1 base, with 4 bases separating them. The CDR3 is made up of 11 amino acids. CDR1 is SQVTM, CDR2 ANQGSEA, per germline. CDR3 DNA: TGCAGCGTTGGTCAGAACACTGAAGCTTTCTTT. It specifies CSVGQNTEAFF.

The chain has TRBV7-9 and TRBJ1-1; D call uncertain. CDR1 and CDR2 (germline): SEHNR, FQNEAQ (reference sequence). This CDR3 has 13 residues. Trimming removed 3 bases at V and 7 bases at J, with 12 bases between. CDR3 sequence reads: CASSFPDGYEAFF. The CDR3 nucleotides are TGTGCCAGCAGCTTCCCGGACGGCTATGAAGCTTTCTTT.

The J gene is TRBJ2-2, the V gene TRBV10-1; D call uncertain. The V end was cut by 5 bases, the J end by 10 bases, with 20 bases between. Germline V lookup: CDR1 WNHNN, CDR2 SYGVQD (reference sequence). This CDR3 comprises 15 residues. CDR3 in amino acids: CASSSAEASPEELFF. For the CDR3, the DNA is TGCGCCAGCAGTAGCGCCGAAGCCTCGCCGGAGGAGCTGTTTTTT.

This clone was seen just once. J is TRBJ2-1 and V is TRBV13; D is perhaps TRBD2 (6 bases). V was clipped by 5 bases and J by 2 bases, with 13 bases between them. CDR1 and CDR2 (germline): PRHDT, FYEKMQ (reference sequence). The CDR3 length is 15 residues. CDR3: CASSLQEGAYNEQFF. The CDR3 coding sequence is TGTGCCAGCAGCCTTCAGGAGGGTGCCTACAATGAGCAGTTCTTC.